This TCR beta chain was recorded in a study of cytomegalovirus exposure and HLA in healthy donors. In the study overall: In a later analysis, the roughly 130 validation repertoires were reported to have used the same platform as the roughly 670 first-cohort repertoires.

The validation cohort, a group of 100 to 150 subjects, included the donors and was separate from the approximately 670-subject first cohort. About this clone: Its specificity is not known.

The CDR3 has 15 amino acids. V gave up 7 bases and J gave up 1 base, with 15 bases separating them. CDR1 is SGDLS, CDR2 YYNGEE, per germline. Study-level findings and limits: Cytomegalovirus status, reportedly, was diagnosed with high specificity and sensitivity by the classifier. The investigators catalogued 160 or so TCR beta chains as cytomegalovirus-associated.

Clones were read by immunoSEQ multiplex PCR, and TCRdb kept only the in-frame ones, dropping some. The table shows over 200,000 clones, with about 90% occurring only once. The chain is built from TRBV9 and TRBJ1-5; D unresolved. Material: PBMCs. This clonotype was obtained from a woman aged 25 to 39 in good health and CMV-seronegative. In DNA form, the CDR3 reads TGTGCCAGCTCCCCGTTCGGGGAAAGCAATCAGCCCCAGCATTTT. Protein: CASSPFGESNQPQHF.